These 25 T cell receptor beta chains were sequenced from one sample in a study of identical twins. TCRdb reprocessed the 5' RACE reads with MiXCR, giving one entry per CDR3 protein. The sample consists of 500,000 to 550,000 distinct CDR3 sequences, around 20% of them appearing once. The same sample was also studied in work on T cells expressing NK-cell markers.

Material for sequencing was CD4+ T cells sorted from blood. These receptor sequences come from a woman between 18 and 30 years old in good health.

The rearrangement uses TRBV20-1 and TRBJ2-5, with D possibly being TRBD1 (6 bases). Between the trimmed V and J ends, which lost 3 bases and 0 bases, there was a span of 11 bases. Germline values: CDR1 DFQATT, CDR2 SNEGSKA (reference sequence). The CDR3 is 14 amino acids. The CDR3 DNA reads TGCAGTGCTAGTCACCGGGACAACCAAGAGACCCAGTACTTC. Translating it yields CSASHRDNQETQYF.

Ten or more counts support this clonotype. The chain is built from TRBV12-3 or TRBV12-4 and TRBJ1-2; 10 bases fit TRBD1. This CDR3 has 12 residues. J gave up 6 bases and V 10 bases, and 5 bases lay outside the gene matches. Here the CDR3 DNA reads TGTGCCAACAGACAGGGGGCCAATGGCTACACCTTC. As protein: CANRQGANGYTF.

The chain combines TRBV29-1 with TRBJ2-1; 10 bases align to TRBD1. The CDR3 length is 14 residues. Germline V gene lookup returns CDR1 SQVTM and CDR2 ANQGSEA. The trim removed 1 base at V and 6 bases at J, leaving 3 bases unmatched. The DNA for the CDR3 is TGCAGCGTTGAAGGGGACAGGGGTTTCAATGAGCAGTTCTTC. Protein product: CSVEGDRGFNEQFF.

The chain couples TRBV5-1 to TRBJ2-1, with TRBD2 identical over 8 bases. Germline-derived CDR1 and CDR2 are SGHRS and YFSETQ. The CDR3 has 15 residues. J was trimmed by 7 bases and V by 5 bases; bases with no gene match: 11. CDR3 residues: CASSPIAGSFNEQFF. CDR3 nucleotides: TGCGCCAGCAGTCCCATAGCGGGATCTTTTAATGAGCAGTTCTTC.

The chain uses TRBV2 and TRBJ2-7; 7 positions match TRBD2. The CDR3 covers 11 residues. V shed 11 bases and J 7 bases; nucleotides not matched to a gene: 8. Germline CDR1 SNHLY, CDR2 FYNNEI. The CDR3 region is CAGAGVNEQYF. The DNA of the CDR3 is TGTGCCGGGGCGGGGGTAAATGAGCAGTACTTC.

This clonotype was counted only a few times. This chain joins TRBV5-1 and TRBJ2-5; D remains unclear. The CDR3 covers 15 residues. CDR1 and CDR2 from the germline V gene are SGHRS and YFSETQ. Trimming removed 1 base from V and 2 bases from J, with 12 bases in between. The CDR3 region is CASSLTRLGQETQYF. As DNA, the CDR3 is TGCGCCAGCAGCTTGACGCGGCTGGGACAAGAGACCCAGTACTTC.

There are a few counts of this clonotype. CDR3 sequence reads: CASSVRAETGTDTQYF. The CDR3 nucleotides read TGCGCCAGCAGCGTACGTGCGGAAACTGGTACAGATACGCAGTATTTT. The rearrangement joins TRBV5-1 to TRBJ2-3, with D unresolved. This CDR3 has 16 residues. With 4 bases removed from V and 3 bases from J, the gap between germline ends came to 18 bases. Germline V lookup: CDR1 SGHRS, CDR2 YFSETQ.

V usage is TRBV20-1 and J usage is TRBJ2-2, with a weak D call TRBD2 (5 bases). Germline loops: CDR1 DFQATT, CDR2 SNEGSKA (reference sequence). The length of the CDR3 is 16 residues. V was cut by 6 bases and J by 2 bases, with 19 bases left in between. The CDR3 DNA follows: TGCAGTGCGATCCCCCCTCAGCGGACCAACACCGGGGAGCTGTTTTTT. This codes for CSAIPPQRTNTGELFF.

This clonotype was observed a few times. The rearrangement joins TRBV6-2 or TRBV6-3 to TRBJ2-2, with D uncertain. The CDR3 has 16 amino acids. The ends were cut back, 2 bases at V and 6 bases at J, with 16 bases in the middle. The germline V gene encodes CDR1 MNHEY and CDR2 SVGEGT. CDR3 loop: CASSYGPGQDPGELFF. CDR3 nucleotides: TGTGCCAGCAGTTACGGCCCCGGTCAGGACCCCGGGGAGCTGTTTTTT.

This clonotype occurred a few times. This rearrangement joins TRBV4-2 to TRBJ2-4; D ambiguous. The CDR3 has 14 amino acids. Between the trimmed V and J ends, which lost 8 bases and 2 bases, there was a span of 13 bases. Germline CDR1 LGHNA, CDR2 YNFKEQ. CDR3 protein: CASERYLPKNIQYF. The CDR3 nucleotides are TGTGCCAGCGAACGTTACCTACCCAAAAACATTCAGTACTTC.

The J gene is TRBJ2-1, the V gene TRBV2; TRBD2 matches at 8 bases. This CDR3 contains 14 residues. After removal of 7 bases from V and 8 bases from J, the junction contained 10 bases not matched to a gene. Germline V gene lookup returns CDR1 SNHLY and CDR2 FYNNEI. The CDR3 loop reads CASIPREEGDEQFF. DNA of the CDR3: TGTGCCAGCATTCCGCGGGAGGAGGGGGATGAGCAGTTCTTC.

This chain connects TRBV20-1 to TRBJ2-1, with 8 bases identical to TRBD1. This CDR3 is built from 13 residues. The junction had 8 bases not matched to a gene; V was cut back by 5 bases and J by 8 bases. Germline values: CDR1 DFQATT, CDR2 SNEGSKA (reference sequence). DNA of the CDR3: TGCAGTGCTCATGACAGGGGCAGGGATGAGCAGTTCTTC. Translated, it gives CSAHDRGRDEQFF.

The rearrangement uses TRBV29-1 and TRBJ2-5; the match to TRBD2 covers 8 bases. Trimming at V came to 4 bases and at J to 2 bases, leaving 0 bases not matched to a gene. This CDR3 is built from 12 residues. Germline CDR1 and CDR2: SQVTM and ANQGSEA. In nucleotides, the CDR3 is TGCAGCGTTGTAGCGGGGCAAGAGACCCAGTACTTC. Encoded protein: CSVVAGQETQYF.

The rearrangement links TRBV20-1 to TRBJ1-5; 10 bases agree with TRBD1. The CDR3 is 15 amino acids. The V segment lost 6 bases and the J segment 6 bases; nucleotides outside the gene matches: 11. Germline lookup yields CDR1 DFQATT and CDR2 SNEGSKA (reference sequence). In DNA, the CDR3 is TGCAGTGCCAGAACCGGGACAGGGGATGTTCAGCCCCAGCATTTT. Protein sequence: CSARTGTGDVQPQHF.

This chain connects TRBV6-4 to TRBJ1-2, with TRBD1 identical over 7 bases. The CDR3 has 16 amino acids. The trim removed 4 bases at V and 4 bases at J, leaving 12 bases unmatched. Germline V lookup: CDR1 MRHNA, CDR2 SNTAGT. The CDR3 loop reads CASSGSQGEKIYGYTF. CDR3 sequence (DNA): TGTGCCAGCAGTGGCTCGCAGGGGGAGAAAATCTATGGCTACACCTTC.

In this sample, this clonotype turned up a few times. This chain links TRBV5-1 with TRBJ2-3; D is tentatively TRBD1 or TRBD2 (5 bases each). Germline CDR1 is SGHRS and CDR2 is YFSETQ. The V and J ends lost 1 base and 1 base respectively, with 22 bases between them. This CDR3 has 19 residues. The CDR3, as DNA: TGCGCCAGCAGCTTGAGGGACCCAAGACATCCAACCCGCACAGATACGCAGTATTTT. Protein sequence: CASSLRDPRHPTRTDTQYF.

The chain is built from TRBV29-1 and TRBJ2-3; weak D call: TRBD2 (6 bases). The CDR3 runs 14 residues. V gave up 7 bases and J gave up 1 base, with 15 bases separating them. The germline CDR1 and CDR2 sequences are SQVTM and ANQGSEA. In DNA form, the CDR3 reads TGCAGCGCTTGTGTGCGGGACTGCACAGATACGCAGTATTTT. Its protein is CSACVRDCTDTQYF.

The chain has TRBV5-1 and TRBJ1-2; 10 bases are shared with TRBD1. With V trimmed by 2 bases and J by 4 bases, 5 bases remained unmatched. This CDR3 has 15 residues. Germline assignment: CDR1 SGHRS and CDR2 YFSETQ. Here the CDR3 reads CASSFGTGVVYGYTF. The CDR3 nucleotides read TGCGCCAGCAGCTTCGGGACAGGGGTTGTCTATGGCTACACCTTC.

The sample holds many counts of this clonotype. The rearrangement links TRBV12-3 or TRBV12-4 to TRBJ2-7; 9 nucleotides match TRBD1. Trimming removed 6 bases from V and 4 bases from J; junction bases left unmatched: 7. The CDR3 sequence is 14 residues long. In DNA, the CDR3 is TGTGCCAGCAGGCCGGGACAGGGTGGATACGAGCAGTACTTC. This encodes CASRPGQGGYEQYF.

In its sample, this clonotype was seen many times. The V gene is TRBV20-1, the J gene TRBJ2-5, with D possibly being TRBD2 (5 bases). There are 14 residues in the CDR3. Germline V gene sequence: CDR1 DFQATT, CDR2 SNEGSKA (reference sequence). V was trimmed by 0 bases and J by 5 bases, leaving 13 bases between them. The CDR3 protein is CSARDRRGLETQYF. As DNA, the CDR3 is TGCAGTGCTAGAGATCGGCGAGGGTTGGAGACCCAGTACTTC.

The rearrangement uses TRBV7-9 and TRBJ1-2; TRBD1 is a possible D gene (5 bases). V was shortened by 6 bases and J by 5 bases, with 13 bases between the two germline ends. Looked up from germline, CDR1 is SEHNR and CDR2 is FQNEAQ (reference sequence). This CDR3 is built from 13 residues. CDR3 amino acids: CASSLGDRYGYTF. CDR3 bases: TGTGCCAGCAGTTTGGGGGATCGGTATGGCTACACCTTC.

To note about this clonotype: This may be a read error, as it is one base from a much larger clone. The V and J genes are TRBV2 and TRBJ2-5; D remains unclear. The CDR3 length is 10 residues. Germline V lookup: CDR1 SNHLY, CDR2 FYNNEI. V gave up 6 bases and J gave up 4 bases, with 3 bases separating them. CDR3 nucleotide sequence: TGTGCCAGCAGATTAGAGACCCAGTACTTC. Translating gives CASRLETQYF.

This clonotype was picked up many times. DNA for the CDR3: TGCAGTGCTAGGCCTTCCAGAACACTCTCCTACGAGCAGTACTTC. This gives the protein CSARPSRTLSYEQYF. This chain connects TRBV20-1 to TRBJ2-7, with D unclear. The CDR3 spans 15 residues. Germline values: CDR1 DFQATT, CDR2 SNEGSKA (reference sequence). Trimming pared 3 bases from V and 0 bases from J, leaving 15 bases between.

This clonotype was observed a few times. The chain recombines TRBV15 with TRBJ2-7; D possibly matches TRBD1 or TRBD2 (6 bases each). With 4 bases removed from V and 6 bases from J, the gap between germline ends came to 16 bases. Germline-derived CDR1 and CDR2 are LNHNV and YYDKDF (reference sequence). The CDR3 runs 14 residues. CDR3 protein: CATSTRRGTVEQYF. The CDR3 bases are TGTGCCACCAGCACACGGAGGGGGACGGTCGAGCAGTACTTC.

This clonotype was seen only a few times. This chain links TRBV5-1 with TRBJ2-1; weak D call: TRBD2 (7 bases). In germline, CDR1 is SGHRS, CDR2 YFSETQ. V was pared by 6 bases and J by 6 bases, with 16 bases between. The length of the CDR3 is 14 residues. The CDR3 sequence is CASKRGGRANEQFF. In DNA form, the CDR3 reads TGCGCCAGCAAGAGGGGGGGTAGGGCCAATGAGCAGTTCTTC.